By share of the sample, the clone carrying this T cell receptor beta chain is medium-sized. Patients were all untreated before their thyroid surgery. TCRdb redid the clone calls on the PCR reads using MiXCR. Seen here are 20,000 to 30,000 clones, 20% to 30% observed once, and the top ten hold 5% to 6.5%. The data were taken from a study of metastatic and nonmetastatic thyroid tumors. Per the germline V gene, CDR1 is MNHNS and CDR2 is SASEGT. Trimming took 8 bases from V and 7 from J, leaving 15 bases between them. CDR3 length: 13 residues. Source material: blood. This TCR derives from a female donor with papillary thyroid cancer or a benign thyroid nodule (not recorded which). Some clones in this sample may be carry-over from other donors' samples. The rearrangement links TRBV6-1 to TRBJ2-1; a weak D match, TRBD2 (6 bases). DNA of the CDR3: TGTGCCAGCGCGGGGCCTCTCTTGAATGAGCAGTTCTTC. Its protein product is CASAGPLLNEQFF.